This entry features one T cell receptor beta chain sequence. This clonotype was seen repeatedly, ten times or more. The antigen it recognizes is unknown. The sample holds no much larger clone one base away, and base qualities are not on file. Graves' hyperthyroidism was defined as stable when no progression to ophthalmopathy occurred over 18 months of follow-up. The hyperthyroidism patients were between 18 and 65 years old and newly diagnosed, with a disease duration of less than 2 months. Any patient with an uncontrolled infection, another autoimmune disease, pregnancy or lactation was excluded. Diagnoses were established on the basis of clinical symptoms, serum thyroxine and TRAb, thyroid ultrasound, and orbital computed tomography. Ficoll-Paque density gradient centrifugation was used to isolate PBMCs from about 9.4 ml of fresh peripheral blood. Total RNA was extracted with Trizol reagent, and quality was checked on an Agilent 2100 Bioanalyzer.

The data are from a study of T cells in Graves' hyperthyroidism and ophthalmopathy (dated by TCRdb to about 2019). About the full investigation: Peripheral blood samples were taken at the time of initial diagnosis, prior to any treatment. To identify distinguishing TCR V-J signatures, a discovery cohort of 90 to 100 patients was used, comprising 43 with Graves' ophthalmopathy and roughly 60 with stable Graves' hyperthyroidism. An independent validation cohort of 18 to 20 hyperthyroidism patients and approximately 15 patients who later progressed to ophthalmopathy tested prospective prediction of ophthalmopathy. For training and testing, the roughly 93 patients in the discovery cohort were randomly divided in a 7:3 ratio. In addition, the study compared T-cell repertoires in thyroid tissue and in blood from 6 or 7 Graves' hyperthyroidism patients. Once sampling was done, hyperthyroidism patients were given methimazole at a starting dose of 30 mg daily, whereas ophthalmopathy patients were given high-dose intravenous methylprednisolone. The paper describes TCR Vbeta CDR3 sequencing of 135 peripheral blood samples, made up of some 40 ophthalmopathy patients, approximately 76 hyperthyroidism patients and roughly 17 progressor patients. Summary of the overall study and its limitations: In cross-validation, a model built on a 13 V-J signature told ophthalmopathy apart from stable hyperthyroidism with 85% to 90% sensitivity and 81% to 82% specificity, and in testing the same model reached 80%/75%. Most expanded thyroid clonotypes (frequency above 0.001) were also detected in blood, suggesting blood repertoires may reflect thyroid immune responses. In validation, the model predicted progression to ophthalmopathy a median of roughly 6.1 months before onset, with about 64% sensitivity and roughly 73% specificity. Sample size was not statistically predetermined, and blinding of investigators to group allocation was not performed.

The V end loses 4 bases and the J end loses 6 bases, and a stretch of 11 bases separates them. The germline V gene supplies CDR1 SGDLS and CDR2 YYNGEE. The CDR3, from cysteine to phenylalanine, totals 12 residues. The read is trimmed to its CDR3 DNA, 36 bases read in frame from base 1. The TCR beta CDR3 regions were amplified from RNA transcripts. A first-round RT-PCR of the TCR CDR3 used the HTBI primer set with the Qiagen OneStep RT-PCR kit. A second multiplex PCR round built the libraries, followed by size selection and purification. Sequencing of the libraries was done on an Illumina HiSeq2000 using paired-end 100 bp reads. As for the original processing: SOAPnuke was used to process the raw data, with reads discarded if the reads contained adapters or uncalled bases, had a mean Phred below 15, or lacked an exact constant-primer or identifier match. COPE v1.2.5 was used to merge high-quality paired reads, and clonotypes were defined as unique nucleotide sequences. MiTCR v1.1 was used to align clonotypes to the IMGT TRBV, TRBD and TRBJ reference segments. Only V-J combinations with frequency above 0.0001, covering 99% to 99.2% of repertoires, were analysed. A TCS score was defined as the ratio of F50 (clonal expansion) to E x V (chaos), with BLOSUM62-based TCRdist applied between CDR3 peptides within each V-J. Welch's t-statistics and random forest reduced fewer than 550 V-J features to roughly 13, which were used in a naive Bayes classifier (R e1071). TCRdb applied fastp at Q25 and MiXCR to the public reads, then kept only in-frame beta chains. Rows merge per CDR3 protein into single entries with the most common DNA and genes. The V and J calls, along with clone size, are taken from TCRdb and not from the paper's own processing. In this sample the table shows 450,000 to 600,000 distinct CDR3 sequences, 14% of which occur a single time. The ten top clones hold approximately 15% of the sample.

The chain was built from TRBV9 and TRBJ2-7; there is no confident call for the D gene. This TCR was sampled from a woman in her 40s with Graves' hyperthyroidism. Sequencing was done on a sample of blood. The nucleotides are TGTGCCAGCAGCCCCTCCCTGGGCGAGCAGTACTTC. This sequence encodes CASSPSLGEQYF.